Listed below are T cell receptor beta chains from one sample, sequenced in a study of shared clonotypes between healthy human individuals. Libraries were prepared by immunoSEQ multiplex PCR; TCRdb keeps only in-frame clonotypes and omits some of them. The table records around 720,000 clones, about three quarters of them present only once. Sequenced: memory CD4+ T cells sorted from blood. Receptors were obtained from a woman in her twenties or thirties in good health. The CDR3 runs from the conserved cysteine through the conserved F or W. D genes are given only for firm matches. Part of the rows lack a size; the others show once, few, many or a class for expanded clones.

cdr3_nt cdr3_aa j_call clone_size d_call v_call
TGTGCCAGCACACGGAACCCATCAGGAGAAAACACCGGGGAGCTGTTTTTT CASTRNPSGENTGELFF TRBJ2-2 NA NA TRBV27
TGTGCCAGCAGGCCTAGCGTGGGCACAGATACGCAGTATTTT CASRPSVGTDTQYF TRBJ2-3 NA NA TRBV2
TGTGCCAGTAGTATGGGCCCGCCCAGCTCCTACAATGAGCAGTTCTTC CASSMGPPSSYNEQFF TRBJ2-1 NA NA TRBV19
TGTGCCAGCAACCTTCGAGGAGGCCTGGAGACCCAGTACTTC CASNLRGGLETQYF TRBJ2-5 NA NA TRBV28
TGTGCCAGCAGCCCCGAGCAGGGACAGGGGGGATACGAGCAGTACTTC CASSPEQGQGGYEQYF TRBJ2-7 NA TRBD1 TRBV4-2
TGTGCCAGCAGCTTGGTTCTAGCGGGACCTTACAATGAGCAGTTCTTC CASSLVLAGPYNEQFF TRBJ2-1 NA TRBD2 TRBV5-4
TGTGCCAGCCGGGGACAGTTTAATGAAAAACTGTTTTTT CASRGQFNEKLFF TRBJ1-4 NA TRBD1 TRBV6-1
TGCAGCGTGGCCCCTAGCGGGAGTTTGCACACCGGGGAGCTGTTTTTT CSVAPSGSLHTGELFF TRBJ2-2 NA TRBD2 TRBV29-1
TGTGCCATCGGTAACAGAAGCACAGATACGCAGTATTTT CAIGNRSTDTQYF TRBJ2-3 NA NA TRBV10-3
TGTGCCAGCAGCACTCCAGGGGGCGCTTCTTATGGCTACACCTTC CASSTPGGASYGYTF TRBJ1-2 NA TRBD1 TRBV28
TGCGCCAGCAGCCGTAACTTGAACACTGAAGCTTTCTTT CASSRNLNTEAFF TRBJ1-1 NA NA TRBV5-1
TGCGCCAGCAGCTCAACAACGACAGCCAGGTTCGGCTACACCTTC CASSSTTTARFGYTF TRBJ1-2 NA NA TRBV5-1
TGTGCCAGCAGCGTGACAGGAGGGAAAAATGAGCAGTTCTTC CASSVTGGKNEQFF TRBJ2-1 NA NA TRBV9
TGTGCCAGCAGCCAATTGGGACAGGGACTTGGCTACACCTTC CASSQLGQGLGYTF TRBJ1-2 NA TRBD1 TRBV16
TGTGCCTGGAGTAAGGACTGGGGGTCTGAAGCTTTCTTT CAWSKDWGSEAFF TRBJ1-1 NA NA TRBV30
TGCGCCAGCAGCTTGTCGGGACTAGCGCGCTCCTACGAGCAGTACTTC CASSLSGLARSYEQYF TRBJ2-7 NA TRBD2 TRBV5-1
TGTGCCAGCAGCTTATTGGGGGCGGTGGAGACCCAGTACTTC CASSLLGAVETQYF TRBJ2-5 NA NA TRBV7-9
TGTGCCAGCAGCCAAGGTAACGGGGCTAGCACAGATACGCAGTATTTT CASSQGNGASTDTQYF TRBJ2-3 NA NA TRBV4-2
TGTGCCAGCAGCTTAGTACTAGCGGGAGGCGCTAGCTCCTACAATGAGCAGTTCTTC CASSLVLAGGASSYNEQFF TRBJ2-1 NA TRBD2 TRBV11-2
TGTGCCAGTAGTATAGTAGGGTATAGCAATCAGCCCCAGCATTTT CASSIVGYSNQPQHF TRBJ1-5 once NA TRBV19
TGTGCCAGCCGGGCCAACCCTTCCTACGAGCAGTACTTC CASRANPSYEQYF TRBJ2-7 NA NA TRBV7-9
TGTGCCAGCAGTAGCCCAGGTGGAACTCGAGGCTACACCTTC CASSSPGGTRGYTF TRBJ1-2 NA NA TRBV6-5
TGCAGCGCTGGGGAGCTTGATGAGCAGTTCTTC CSAGELDEQFF TRBJ2-1 NA NA TRBV29-1
TGTGCCAGCTCACCACTGCCTCCGGGACCTGGAGACTATGGCTACACCTTC CASSPLPPGPGDYGYTF TRBJ1-2 NA NA TRBV18
TGTGCCAGCCTGGGCGGGACAGGGGTGATCCAAGAGACCCAGTACTTC CASLGGTGVIQETQYF TRBJ2-5 NA TRBD1 TRBV28
TGTGCCATCAGCCGGGACACGAACACTGAAGCTTTCTTT CAISRDTNTEAFF TRBJ1-1 NA NA TRBV10-3
TGTGCCAGCAGTCCCCAGGGGAGCGGTCTTGGGGATACGCAGTATTTT CASSPQGSGLGDTQYF TRBJ2-3 NA NA TRBV28
TGTGCCAGCATTGGGACGGGTGGGAACACTGAAGCTTTCTTT CASIGTGGNTEAFF TRBJ1-1 NA NA TRBV2
TGTGCCAGCAGCTTCGAGGGGTTCACTGAAGCTTTCTTT CASSFEGFTEAFF TRBJ1-1 NA NA TRBV5-4
TGCAGCACCCCCGCGCGGGAGATGGAGACCCAGTACTTC CSTPAREMETQYF TRBJ2-5 NA TRBD2 TRBV29-1
TGTGCCAGCAGCACCCAGACAGGGGCGAACACCGGGGAGCTGTTTTTT CASSTQTGANTGELFF TRBJ2-2 NA TRBD1 TRBV2
TGTGCCAGCAGCCACCGGGACGGATCCTACGAGCAGTACTTC CASSHRDGSYEQYF TRBJ2-7 NA NA TRBV7-8
TGCAGCGTTGTCCCAAATATAGGAAACACCATATATTTT CSVVPNIGNTIYF TRBJ1-3 few NA TRBV29-1
TGTGCCAGCAGGGCGGTGACAGGGGGCAATGAAAAACTGTTTTTT CASRAVTGGNEKLFF TRBJ1-4 NA TRBD1 TRBV6-1
TGTGCCAGCAGGGAAAGGACAGGGGTTAGTTACGAGCAGTACTTC CASRERTGVSYEQYF TRBJ2-7 NA TRBD1 TRBV2
TGTGCCAGCAGTCCAAGGGGGATGGGGACTGAAGCTTTCTTT CASSPRGMGTEAFF TRBJ1-1 NA NA TRBV28
TGTGCCAGCAGTCCCAGCGGGCTAGCAGATACGCAGTATTTT CASSPSGLADTQYF TRBJ2-3 NA NA TRBV28
TGTGCCAGCAGTTTACCGGGTACTATCACAGATACGCAGTATTTT CASSLPGTITDTQYF TRBJ2-3 NA NA TRBV28
TGTGCCAGCAGCTTGACTAGCGGGAGTCGGGCAGATACGCAGTATTTT CASSLTSGSRADTQYF TRBJ2-3 NA TRBD2 TRBV5-6
TGTGCCAGTAGACCGCTGGGGACCTATAATTCACCCCTCCACTTT CASRPLGTYNSPLHF TRBJ1-6 NA NA TRBV19
TGTGCCAGCAGCTCGCCGGCCGGGACACGATACTACGAGCAGTACTTC CASSSPAGTRYYEQYF TRBJ2-7 NA NA TRBV7-2